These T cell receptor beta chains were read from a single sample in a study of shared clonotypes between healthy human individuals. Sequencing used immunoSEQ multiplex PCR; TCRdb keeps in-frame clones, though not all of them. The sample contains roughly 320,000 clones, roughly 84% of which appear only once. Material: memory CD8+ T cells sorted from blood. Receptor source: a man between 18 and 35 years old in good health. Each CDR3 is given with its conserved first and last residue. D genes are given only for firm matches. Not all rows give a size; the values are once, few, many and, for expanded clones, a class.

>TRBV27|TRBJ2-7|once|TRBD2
CASSLSAGGAPYEQYF
TGTGCCAGCAGTTTATCGGCGGGGGGTGCCCCCTACGAGCAGTACTTC
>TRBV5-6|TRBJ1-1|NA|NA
CASRGAGDTEAFF
TGTGCCAGCAGAGGGGCAGGGGACACTGAAGCTTTCTTT
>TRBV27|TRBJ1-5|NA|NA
CASSLSAGASNQPQHF
TGTGCCAGCAGTTTATCGGCGGGGGCGAGCAATCAGCCCCAGCATTTT
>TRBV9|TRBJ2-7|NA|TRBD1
CASSVAPGQGTYEQYF
TGTGCCAGCAGCGTGGCACCGGGACAGGGCACCTACGAGCAGTACTTC
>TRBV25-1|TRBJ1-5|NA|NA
CASSVLDTNQPQHF
TGTGCCAGCAGTGTCCTCGACACCAATCAGCCCCAGCATTTT
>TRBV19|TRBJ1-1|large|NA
CASSILGDLNTEAFF
TGTGCCAGTAGTATTCTCGGCGACTTGAACACTGAAGCTTTCTTT
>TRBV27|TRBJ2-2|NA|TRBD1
CASSFSAGGPGELFF
TGTGCCAGCAGTTTTTCGGCAGGGGGCCCCGGGGAGCTGTTTTTT
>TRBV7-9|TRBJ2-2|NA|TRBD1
CASSHNRGPNTGELFF
TGTGCCAGCAGCCACAACAGGGGCCCGAACACCGGGGAGCTGTTTTTT
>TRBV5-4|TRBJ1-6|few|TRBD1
CASSAGQGSLHF
TGTGCCAGCAGCGCCGGACAGGGTAGCCTCCACTTT
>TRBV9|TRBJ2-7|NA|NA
CASSVAEDGFYEQYF
TGTGCCAGCAGCGTAGCTGAGGACGGATTCTACGAGCAGTACTTC
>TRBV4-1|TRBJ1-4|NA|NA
CASSQDSAALYEKLFF
TGCGCCAGCAGCCAAGACTCGGCAGCTCTTTATGAAAAACTGTTTTTT
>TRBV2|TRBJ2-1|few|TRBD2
CASAGPTGTSSYNEQFF
TGTGCCAGCGCAGGGCCGACGGGGACTAGCTCCTACAATGAGCAGTTCTTC
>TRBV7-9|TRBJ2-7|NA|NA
CASSLAGVEQYF
TGTGCCAGCAGCTTAGCAGGGGTCGAGCAGTACTTC
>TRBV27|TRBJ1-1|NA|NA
CASRPYRWTEAFF
TGTGCCAGCAGGCCCTACAGGTGGACTGAAGCTTTCTTT
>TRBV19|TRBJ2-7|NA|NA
CASSYRTEYYEQYF
TGTGCCAGTAGTTATCGGACAGAATACTACGAGCAGTACTTC
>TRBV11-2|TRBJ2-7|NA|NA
CASNPRGGEADEQYF
TGTGCCAGCAACCCCAGGGGTGGGGAGGCGGACGAGCAGTACTTC
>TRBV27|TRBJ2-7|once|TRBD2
CASSLSTSGGSEQYF
TGTGCCAGCAGTTTATCAACTAGCGGGGGAAGCGAGCAGTACTTC
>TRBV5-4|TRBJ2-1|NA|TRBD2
CASSQGLAEQFF
TGTGCCAGCAGCCAGGGACTAGCGGAGCAGTTCTTC
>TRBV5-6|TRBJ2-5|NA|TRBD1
CASSLRTGAQETQYF
TGTGCCAGCAGCCTCCGGACAGGGGCCCAAGAGACCCAGTACTTC
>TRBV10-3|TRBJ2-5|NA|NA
CAISESLAVQETQYF
TGTGCCATCAGTGAGTCACTGGCGGTCCAAGAGACCCAGTACTTC
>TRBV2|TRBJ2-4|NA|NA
CASSEFNSLAKNIQYF
TGTGCCAGCAGTGAATTCAATTCCCTAGCCAAAAACATTCAGTACTTC
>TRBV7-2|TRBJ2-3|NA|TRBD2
CASSERERQYF
TGTGCCAGCAGCGAGCGGGAGAGGCAGTATTTT
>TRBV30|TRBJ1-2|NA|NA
CAWSRLGGEGYTF
TGTGCCTGGAGTAGGTTGGGGGGAGAAGGCTACACCTTC
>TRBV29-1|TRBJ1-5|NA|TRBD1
CSVHGTGVGQPQHF
TGCAGCGTTCACGGGACAGGGGTAGGTCAGCCCCAGCATTTT
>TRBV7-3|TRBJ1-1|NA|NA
CASSLTAGWVTEAFF
TGTGCCAGCAGCTTAACGGCAGGGTGGGTCACTGAAGCTTTCTTT
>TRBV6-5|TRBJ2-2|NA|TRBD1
CASSYETGVTGELFF
TGTGCCAGCAGTTACGAGACAGGGGTCACCGGGGAGCTGTTTTTT
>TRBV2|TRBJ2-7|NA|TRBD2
CASSDTSGGLNYEQYF
TGTGCCAGCAGTGACACTAGCGGGGGACTTAACTACGAGCAGTACTTC
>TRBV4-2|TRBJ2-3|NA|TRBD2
CASSQASGTTDTQYF
TGTGCCAGCAGCCAAGCTAGCGGGACTACAGATACGCAGTATTTT
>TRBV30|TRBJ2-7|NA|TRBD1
CAWFPGQGIRYEQYF
TGTGCCTGGTTCCCGGGACAGGGGATCCGCTACGAGCAGTACTTC
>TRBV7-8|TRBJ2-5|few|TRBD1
CASSLNGQEEETQYF
TGTGCCAGCAGCCTAAATGGACAGGAAGAAGAGACCCAGTACTTC
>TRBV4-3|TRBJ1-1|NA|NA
CASSLDSLPNTEAFF
TGCGCCAGCAGCTTGGACAGCCTCCCGAACACTGAAGCTTTCTTT
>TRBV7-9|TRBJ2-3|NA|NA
CASSQADTQYF
TGTGCCAGCAGCCAAGCTGATACGCAGTATTTT
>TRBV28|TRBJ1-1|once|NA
CASSSAENTEAFF
TGTGCCAGCAGTTCCGCCGAGAACACTGAAGCTTTCTTT
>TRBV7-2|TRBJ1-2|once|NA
CASSLESPHGYTF
TGTGCCAGCAGCTTAGAGTCGCCCCATGGCTACACCTTC
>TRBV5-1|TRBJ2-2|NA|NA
CASSLKGVETGELFF
TGCGCCAGCAGCTTGAAAGGGGTTGAAACCGGGGAGCTGTTTTTT
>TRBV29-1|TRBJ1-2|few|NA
CSVYGGRDYGYTF
TGCAGCGTTTACGGGGGACGAGACTATGGCTACACCTTC
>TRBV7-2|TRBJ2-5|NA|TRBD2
CASTLAGVRETQYF
TGTGCCAGCACCCTAGCGGGAGTAAGGGAGACCCAGTACTTC
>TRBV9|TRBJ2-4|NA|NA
CASSEAGDRHPRSIQYF
TGTGCCAGCAGCGAAGCGGGGGACAGACATCCTCGGAGCATTCAGTACTTC
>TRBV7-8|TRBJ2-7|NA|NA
CASSLWGRDDDEQYF
TGTGCCAGCAGCTTATGGGGCAGGGACGATGACGAGCAGTACTTC
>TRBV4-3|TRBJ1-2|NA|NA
CASSPFIGGNYGYTF
TGCGCCAGCAGCCCCTTTATTGGGGGGAACTATGGCTACACCTTC
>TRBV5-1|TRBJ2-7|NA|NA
CASSLHPSYEQYF
TGCGCCAGCAGCTTGCATCCCTCCTACGAGCAGTACTTC
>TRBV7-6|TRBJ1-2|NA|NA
CASSFYQGTAGYGYTF
TGTGCCAGCAGCTTCTACCAGGGCACCGCGGGGTATGGCTACACCTTC
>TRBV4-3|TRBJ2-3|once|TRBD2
CASSQDLAPSGRLDTQYF
TGCGCCAGCAGCCAAGATCTGGCCCCCAGCGGGAGGTTAGATACGCAGTATTTT
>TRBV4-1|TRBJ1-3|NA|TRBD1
CASSQELTGGLGNTIYF
TGCGCCAGCAGCCAAGAGTTGACAGGGGGACTTGGAAACACCATATATTTT
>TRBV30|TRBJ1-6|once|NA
CAWGTGSSYNSPLHF
TGTGCCTGGGGAACAGGGAGCTCCTATAATTCACCCCTCCACTTT
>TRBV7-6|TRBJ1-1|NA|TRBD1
CASSLSPTGDYTEAFF
TGTGCCAGCAGCTTATCCCCGACAGGGGACTACACTGAAGCTTTCTTT
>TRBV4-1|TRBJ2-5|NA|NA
CASSQEGVQETQYF
TGCGCCAGCAGCCAAGAGGGGGTCCAAGAGACCCAGTACTTC
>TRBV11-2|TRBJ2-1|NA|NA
CASSPSIPQFF
TGTGCCAGCAGCCCTAGCATCCCTCAGTTCTTC
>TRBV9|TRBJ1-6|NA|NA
CASSVVADNSPLHF
TGTGCCAGCAGCGTAGTAGCTGATAATTCACCCCTCCACTTT
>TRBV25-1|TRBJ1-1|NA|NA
CASSGPGGSTEAFF
TGTGCCAGCAGTGGCCCCGGAGGCTCCACTGAAGCTTTCTTT
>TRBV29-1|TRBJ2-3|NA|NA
CSVEVLLSGAEDTQYF
TGCAGCGTTGAAGTTTTGTTATCTGGGGCTGAGGATACGCAGTATTTT
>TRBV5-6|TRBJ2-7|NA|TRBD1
CASSHPGQGTYEQYF
TGTGCCAGCAGCCACCCGGGACAGGGTACCTACGAGCAGTACTTC
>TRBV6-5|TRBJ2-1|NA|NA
CASSQAGNEQFF
TGTGCCAGCAGTCAAGCCGGGAATGAGCAGTTCTTC
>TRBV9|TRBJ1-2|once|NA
CASSPRRTVIYGYTF
TGTGCCAGCAGCCCACGCCGGACAGTGATCTATGGCTACACCTTC
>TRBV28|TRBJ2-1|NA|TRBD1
CASSPTGPNEQFF
TGTGCCAGCAGTCCGACAGGGCCCAATGAGCAGTTCTTC
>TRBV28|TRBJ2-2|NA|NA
CASRKDANTGELFF
TGTGCCAGCAGGAAGGACGCTAACACCGGGGAGCTGTTTTTT
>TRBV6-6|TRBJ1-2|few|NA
CASSYASYTF
TGTGCCAGCAGTTACGCGAGCTACACCTTC